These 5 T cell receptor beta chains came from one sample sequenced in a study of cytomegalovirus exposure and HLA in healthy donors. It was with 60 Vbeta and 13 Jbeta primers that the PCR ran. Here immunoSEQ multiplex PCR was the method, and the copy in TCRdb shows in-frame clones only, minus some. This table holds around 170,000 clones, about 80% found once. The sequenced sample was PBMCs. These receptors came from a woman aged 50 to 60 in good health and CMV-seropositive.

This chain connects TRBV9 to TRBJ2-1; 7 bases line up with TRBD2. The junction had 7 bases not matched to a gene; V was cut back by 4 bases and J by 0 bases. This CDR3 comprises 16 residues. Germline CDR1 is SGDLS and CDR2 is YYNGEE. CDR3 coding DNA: TGTGCCAGCAGCAGCGGGGCTGGTACCTCCTACAATGAGCAGTTCTTC. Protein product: CASSSGAGTSYNEQFF.

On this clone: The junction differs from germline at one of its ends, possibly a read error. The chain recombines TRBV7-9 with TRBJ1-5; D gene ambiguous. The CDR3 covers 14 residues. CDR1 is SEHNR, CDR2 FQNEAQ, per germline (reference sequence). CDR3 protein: CSSSLREGNQPQHF. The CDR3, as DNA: TGTTCCAGCAGCTTAAGAGAGGGCAATCAGCCCCAGCATTTT.

CDR3 bases: TGTGCCAGCAGCAAGCCAGGGTCGTATGGCTACACCTTC. Translating gives CASSKPGSYGYTF. The chain carries TRBV28 and TRBJ1-2; D might be TRBD1 (5 bases). The CDR3 is made up of 13 amino acids. With 6 bases removed from V and 5 bases from J, the gap between germline ends came to 13 bases. Per the germline V gene, CDR1 is MDHEN and CDR2 is SYDVKM.

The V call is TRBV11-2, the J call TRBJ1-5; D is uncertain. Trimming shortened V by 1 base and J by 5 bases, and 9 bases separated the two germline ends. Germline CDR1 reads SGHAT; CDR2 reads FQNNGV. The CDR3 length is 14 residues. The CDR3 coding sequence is TGTGCCAGCAGCTTAGGCGGGAGGGATCAGCCCCAGCATTTT. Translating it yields CASSLGGRDQPQHF.

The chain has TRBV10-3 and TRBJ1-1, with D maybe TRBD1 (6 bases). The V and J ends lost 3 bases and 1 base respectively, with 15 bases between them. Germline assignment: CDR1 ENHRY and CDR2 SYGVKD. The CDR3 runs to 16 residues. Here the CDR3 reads CAISDRGRSENTEAFF. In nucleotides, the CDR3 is TGTGCCATCAGTGACAGGGGAAGGAGTGAGAACACTGAAGCTTTCTTT.